The next 5 T cell receptor beta chains were all read from a single sample in a study of cytomegalovirus exposure and HLA in healthy donors (dated by TCRdb to the late 2010s). The protocol used for the library was the immunoSEQ multiplex PCR assay. For the multiplex PCR, a mixture combining 60 forward primers for TCR Vbeta segments and 13 reverse primers for TCR Jbeta segments was used. Drawn from immuneACCESS, this table holds only the in-frame rearrangements with V and J called that TCRdb kept. Clones are partly lost; checked studies trace under half to an unresolved V gene and leave the rest unexplained. The sample records approximately 72,000 clones, over 50% of which are singletons. About a fifth of the sample comes from the top ten. Sequenced material: PBMCs. Receptors were obtained from a man aged 35-49 years in good health and CMV-seropositive.

This clone appeared a few times. The V and J genes are TRBV13 and TRBJ1-2; D might be TRBD1 (6 bases). Germline V gene sequence: CDR1 PRHDT, CDR2 FYEKMQ (reference sequence). Trimming removed 5 bases from V and 4 bases from J, with 17 bases in between. The CDR3 is 15 residues long. This CDR3 is CASSPRAVGAYGYTF. The CDR3 nucleotides read TGTGCCAGCAGCCCCCGCGCGGTGGGGGCCTATGGCTACACCTTC.

The J gene is TRBJ1-1, the V gene TRBV10-3, with 8 bases aligning to TRBD1. The J segment lost 4 bases and the V segment lost 0 bases, leaving 10 bases of the junction unmatched. Per the germline V gene, CDR1 is ENHRY and CDR2 is SYGVKD. The CDR3 spans 17 residues. The CDR3 DNA reads as TGTGCCATCAGTGAGTCGACAACAGGGGGAAGCAGCACTGAAGCTTTCTTT. Protein product: CAISESTTGGSSTEAFF.

The chain combines TRBV28 with TRBJ1-1, with 12 bases matching TRBD1. This CDR3 has 16 amino acids. The V gene's germline CDR1 is MDHEN and CDR2 SYDVKM. J was trimmed by 4 bases and V by 4 bases; bases with no gene match: 7. The CDR3 nucleotides are TGTGCCAGCAGTTCTCCGGGACAGGGGGCTGGCACTGAAGCTTTCTTT. Its translation is CASSSPGQGAGTEAFF.

This clone was seen a handful of times. This chain connects TRBV7-6 to TRBJ1-1; D not resolved. This CDR3 has 14 amino acids. Germline lookup yields CDR1 SGHVS and CDR2 FNYEAQ. V was trimmed by 5 bases and J by 1 base, leaving 11 bases between them. The CDR3 protein is CASSPQVGNTEAFF. Written as DNA, the CDR3 is TGTGCCAGCAGCCCCCAGGTGGGGAACACTGAAGCTTTCTTT.

The CDR3 protein is CASSDGTGGDTQYF. The CDR3, as DNA: TGTGCCAGCAGTGACGGGACAGGGGGCGATACGCAGTATTTT. The chain combines TRBV6-4 with TRBJ2-3; the match to TRBD1 covers 12 bases. The CDR3 has 14 residues. CDR1 and CDR2 from the germline V gene are MRHNA and SNTAGT. V dropped 2 bases and J dropped 6; count of bases not matched to a gene: 0.